Below are 10 T cell receptor beta chains sequenced from a single sample in a study of tumor-infiltrating lymphocytes in localized non-small cell lung cancer. The protocol was immunoSEQ multiplex PCR, while the TCRdb copy is restricted to in-frame clones and leaves out a portion. The sample has about 6,900 clones; about two thirds are singletons. The sequenced material came from lung tumor tissue. The receptors come from a human donor with non-small cell lung cancer.

The rearrangement joins TRBV7-3 to TRBJ2-2, with 7 bases aligning to TRBD2. The V gene's germline CDR1 is SGHTA and CDR2 FQGTGA. J gave up 7 bases and V 5 bases, and 7 bases lay outside the gene matches. This CDR3 spans 14 amino acids. CDR3 residues: CASSTGTKGGELFF. The CDR3, as DNA: TGTGCCAGCAGCACCGGGACTAAGGGCGGGGAGCTGTTTTTT.

V gene TRBV7-9 combines with J gene TRBJ1-6; D call uncertain. This CDR3 comprises 12 residues. The germline gives CDR1 SEHNR, CDR2 FQNEAQ (reference sequence). The V end was cut by 5 bases, the J end by 7 bases, with 6 bases between. This chain's CDR3 is CASSALNSPLHF. CDR3 in DNA: TGTGCCAGCAGCGCGTTGAATTCACCCCTCCACTTT.

The J gene is TRBJ1-5, the V gene TRBV5-1, with TRBD1 as a possible D gene (6 bases). The CDR3 totals 15 residues. Trimming pared 2 bases from V and 0 bases from J, leaving 9 bases between. Germline V CDR1 and CDR2: SGHRS, YFSETQ. CDR3 protein: CASSFSGDSNQPQHF. The DNA for the CDR3 is TGCGCCAGCAGCTTCTCAGGGGATAGCAATCAGCCCCAGCATTTT.

This clone was seen a handful of times. This chain uses TRBV7-7 with TRBJ2-1, with 9 positions matching TRBD2. The CDR3 runs 15 residues. Germline V lookup: CDR1 SSHAT, CDR2 FNYEAQ (reference sequence). The trim removed 4 bases at V and 6 bases at J, leaving 7 bases unmatched. The CDR3, as DNA: TGTGCCAGCAGCTCGACTAGCGGAGACCTCAATGAGCAGTTCTTC. Its protein is CASSSTSGDLNEQFF.

This clone appeared once. This chain links TRBV11-2 with TRBJ2-7; maybe TRBD1 (6 bases). CDR1 is SGHAT and CDR2 is FQNNGV in the germline V gene. The ends were cut back, 1 base at V and 0 bases at J, with 13 bases in the middle. The length of the CDR3 is 16 residues. The CDR3 sequence is CASSLGKGQRSYEQYF. The CDR3 DNA reads as TGTGCCAGCAGCTTAGGGAAAGGACAGCGCTCCTACGAGCAGTACTTC.

The rearrangement links TRBV29-1 to TRBJ2-7; D is uncertain. The germline gives CDR1 SQVTM, CDR2 ANQGSEA. This CDR3 has 11 residues. Trimming removed 5 bases at V and 3 bases at J, with 8 bases between. DNA for the CDR3: TGCAGCGTTCTGGGCAACTACGAGCAGTACTTC. Protein product: CSVLGNYEQYF.

The chain employs TRBV5-3 and TRBJ1-2; the D gene is possibly TRBD1 (5 bases). TRBV5-3 is an ORF, with its function uncertain. CDR3 length equals 14 residues. The ends were cut back, 4 bases at V and 0 bases at J, with 10 bases in the middle. The CDR3 DNA reads TGTGCCAGAAGCGGGGACGGATCTAACTATGGCTACACCTTC. Translating gives CARSGDGSNYGYTF.

This clone has just one count. The chain has TRBV11-2 and TRBJ1-1; possibly TRBD1 for D (6 bases). This CDR3 contains 13 residues. Trimming took off 6 bases at V and 6 bases at J, with 14 bases between the two ends. The germline V gene encodes CDR1 SGHAT and CDR2 FQNNGV. CDR3 loop: CASRTQGDAEAFF. The CDR3 region has the DNA TGTGCCAGCAGGACACAGGGAGACGCTGAAGCTTTCTTT.

The chain combines TRBV18 with TRBJ1-6, with 10 bases aligning to TRBD1. The CDR3 is 16 residues long. J lost 10 bases, V lost 3 bases, and 9 bases had no gene match. The germline gives CDR1 KGHSH, CDR2 LQKENI. The CDR3 protein is CASSPIRDRGKSPLHF. CDR3 DNA sequence: TGTGCCAGCTCACCCATAAGGGACAGGGGTAAATCACCCCTCCACTTT.

This rearrangement joins TRBV21-1 to TRBJ2-7. TRBV21-1 is an annotated pseudogene. This CDR3 has 14 residues. The CDR3 protein is CATPWDVGSYEQYF. The CDR3 DNA reads TGTGCCACCCCATGGGACGTAGGCTCCTACGAGCAGTACTTC.